The 20 T cell receptor beta chains below come from one sample, sequenced in a study of T cells after yellow fever vaccination. One entry per CDR3 protein, called by TCRdb with MiXCR from the 5' RACE reads. In the table there are 300,000 to 400,000 distinct CDR3 sequences, over 8% of which are singletons. Sequenced material: PBMCs, taken on the day of the first yellow fever vaccination. Every receptor here comes from a man younger than 35 who received the YFV17D yellow fever vaccine.

This clonotype has a handful of counts. The genes are TRBV7-2 and TRBJ1-2; 7 bases align to TRBD1. The CDR3 extends over 14 amino acids. Looked up from germline, CDR1 is SGHTA and CDR2 is FQGNSA. The J segment lost 4 bases and the V segment lost 5 bases, leaving 7 bases of the junction unmatched. The CDR3 is CASSSQQGFYGYTF. Here the CDR3 DNA reads TGTGCCAGCAGCAGCCAACAGGGGTTCTATGGCTACACCTTC. The full variable domain, rest sourced from reference TRBV7-2 and TRBJ1-2, is GAGVSQSPSNKVTEKGKDVELRCDPISGHTALYWYRQSLGQGLEFLIYFQGNSAPDKSGLPSDRFSAERTGGSVSTLTIQRTQQEDSAVYLCASSSQQGFYGYTFGSGTRLTVV.

The rearrangement links TRBV28 to TRBJ2-7; TRBD2 matches 9 bases. This CDR3 region has 15 residues. The junction had 16 bases not matched to a gene; V was cut back by 6 bases and J by 10 bases. Germline CDR1 MDHEN, CDR2 SYDVKM. The CDR3 coding sequence is TGTGCCAGCAGACGGGTGACTAGCGGAGACGCCAATCAGTACTTC. Amino acids: CASRRVTSGDANQYF.

This clonotype has at least ten counts. V gene TRBV7-2 combines with J gene TRBJ2-7, with 13 bases identical to TRBD2. Germline lookup yields CDR1 SGHTA and CDR2 FQGNSA. V was clipped by 1 base and J by 4 bases; unmatched bases: 4. This CDR3 comprises 16 residues. The CDR3 sequence: CASSLVLAGGRYEQYF. DNA of the CDR3: TGTGCCAGCAGCTTAGTACTAGCGGGGGGGCGATACGAGCAGTACTTC.

Many counts were recorded for this clonotype. The chain carries TRBV5-1 and TRBJ2-1; weak D call: TRBD2 (5 bases). Germline values: CDR1 SGHRS, CDR2 YFSETQ. V lost 0 bases, J lost 6 bases, and 13 bases lay in between. The CDR3 covers 15 residues. The CDR3 DNA follows: TGCGCCAGCAGCTTGGCCGTTCTAGCAAGCAATGAGCAGTTCTTC. This codes for CASSLAVLASNEQFF.

This clonotype was counted only a few times. The V and J genes are TRBV7-3 and TRBJ2-5; D might be TRBD1 (5 bases). CDR1 and CDR2 from the germline V gene are SGHTA and FQGTGA. Trimming left V 1 base short and J 4 bases short, with 7 bases between. This CDR3 comprises 13 residues. The CDR3 loop is CASSLIGAETQYF. DNA for the CDR3: TGTGCCAGCAGCTTAATAGGGGCAGAGACCCAGTACTTC.

This clonotype showed up just a few times. CDR3 sequence (DNA): TGTGCCAGCAGCGTAGGGGTAGCGGACCTCCAAGAGACCCAGTACTTC. Translated, it gives CASSVGVADLQETQYF. The V and J genes are TRBV9 and TRBJ2-5, with D maybe TRBD2 (6 bases). CDR1 is SGDLS, CDR2 YYNGEE, per germline. V lost 0 bases, J lost 1 base, and 13 bases lay in between. The CDR3 spans 16 residues.

This chain connects TRBV7-3 to TRBJ1-2; D not resolved. Trimming cost V 2 bases and J 8 bases, with 12 bases left between them. The germline CDR1 and CDR2 sequences are SGHTA and FQGTGA. The CDR3 runs to 13 residues. CDR3 loop: CASSLYGGGGYTF. The CDR3, as DNA: TGTGCCAGCAGCTTATACGGAGGCGGGGGCTACACCTTC. Using reference TRBV7-3 and TRBJ1-2 for the parts outside the CDR3, the full variable domain is GAGVSQTPSNKVTEKGKYVELRCDPISGHTALYWYRQSLGQGPEFLIYFQGTGAADDSGLPNDRFFAVRPEGSVSTLKIQRTERGDSAVYLCASSLYGGGGYTFGSGTRLTVV.

In its sample, this clonotype was seen a few times. The genes are TRBV4-2 and TRBJ2-2; D is unclear. V lost 1 base and J lost 6, with 15 bases in between. CDR3 length: 16 residues. Germline loops: CDR1 LGHNA, CDR2 YNFKEQ. Here the CDR3 DNA reads TGTGCCAGCAGCCAAGTTCCTAGTAGATTCGCCGGGGAGCTGTTTTTT. Translating it yields CASSQVPSRFAGELFF.

The chain is built from TRBV7-2 and TRBJ2-7; 9 bases are shared with TRBD2. The germline gives CDR1 SGHTA, CDR2 FQGNSA. This CDR3 has 14 amino acids. The J segment lost 7 bases and the V segment lost 3 bases, leaving 7 bases of the junction unmatched. In DNA, the CDR3 is TGTGCCAGCAGCTTTGGCGGGGGGGCGGAAGAGCAGTACTTC. The encoded protein is CASSFGGGAEEQYF.

This chain uses TRBV7-9 with TRBJ2-7, with D maybe TRBD2 (6 bases). CDR1 and CDR2 from the germline V gene are SEHNR and FQNEAQ (reference sequence). The CDR3 contains 14 residues. V lost 2 bases and J 6 bases, leaving 14 bases between the germline ends. The CDR3 reads CASSLPGRFSEQYF. The CDR3 bases are TGTGCCAGCAGCTTACCGGGGAGGTTCTCCGAGCAGTACTTC. The whole variable domain, remainder taken from reference TRBV7-9 and TRBJ2-7, is DTGVSQNPRHKITKRGQNVTFRCDPISEHNRLYWYRQTLGQGPEFLTYFQNEAQLEKSRLLSDRFSAERPKGSFSTLEIQRTEQGDSAMYLCASSLPGRFSEQYFGPGTRLTVT.

This clonotype was counted a few times. V usage is TRBV20-1 and J usage is TRBJ2-3; D remains ambiguous. V was shortened by 1 base and J by 1 base, with 12 bases between the two germline ends. The CDR3 spans 15 residues. The germline V gene has CDR1 DFQATT and CDR2 SNEGSKA (reference sequence). CDR3 protein: CSARGPSTGTDTQYF. Here the CDR3 DNA reads TGCAGTGCTAGAGGCCCGTCGACGGGCACAGATACGCAGTATTTT.

The CDR3 loop reads CASNSGTRNNEQFF. The CDR3 DNA is TGTGCCAGCAACTCCGGGACTAGAAACAATGAGCAGTTCTTC. This chain joins TRBV12-3 or TRBV12-4 and TRBJ2-1; TRBD2 aligns across 8 bases. The V gene end was trimmed by 7 bases and the J gene end by 5 bases; junction bases not matched to a gene: 7. This CDR3 is built from 14 residues.

This clonotype appeared a few times. The chain is built from TRBV10-3 and TRBJ2-1; 9 nucleotides line up with TRBD1. Germline CDR1 and CDR2: ENHRY and SYGVKD. The CDR3 extends over 14 amino acids. Unmatched junction bases numbered 6, after V lost 6 bases and J lost 6 bases. CDR3 DNA: TGTGCCATCAGGCCGGGACAGGGTAGCAATGAGCAGTTCTTC. This codes for CAIRPGQGSNEQFF.

J is TRBJ1-1 and V is TRBV5-4, with a possible D match to TRBD1 (6 bases). V shed 4 bases and J shed 10 bases, with 20 bases lying between them. CDR1 and CDR2 from the germline V gene are SGHNT and YYREEE (reference sequence). CDR3 length: 14 amino acids. This CDR3 is CASSRLGGGRGAFF. In DNA form, the CDR3 reads TGTGCCAGCAGCCGCCTGGGGGGCGGCCGGGGAGCTTTCTTT.

This clonotype was seen only a few times. This chain joins TRBV5-1 and TRBJ2-1; TRBD2 agrees at 9 bases. The length of the CDR3 is 15 residues. From germline, CDR1 is SGHRS and CDR2 YFSETQ. V was clipped by 4 bases and J by 3 bases; unmatched bases: 5. The CDR3 DNA follows: TGCGCCAGCAGCCCCATAGCGGGGGTCTACAATGAGCAGTTCTTC. Its translation is CASSPIAGVYNEQFF.

This clonotype was seen more than once but under ten times. The chain carries TRBV4-3 and TRBJ2-4; 8 nucleotides line up with TRBD1. The CDR3 loop spans 15 amino acids. CDR1 is LGHNA and CDR2 is YSLEER in the germline V gene. Germline trimming cut 0 bases from V and 6 bases from J; bases unmatched to any gene: 4. Here the CDR3 reads CASSQDTGGRNIQYF. The CDR3 DNA follows: TGCGCCAGCAGCCAAGATACAGGGGGTCGAAACATTCAGTACTTC.

This clonotype appeared a few times. The chain is built from TRBV6-1 and TRBJ2-1; 12 bases line up with TRBD2. This CDR3 has 16 amino acids. Germline assignment: CDR1 MNHNS and CDR2 SASEGT. The V gene end was trimmed by 6 bases and the J gene end by 3 bases; junction bases not matched to a gene: 6. In nucleotides, the CDR3 is TGTGCCAGCAGCCCAAGGGGACTAGCGGGCTACAATGAGCAGTTCTTC. The encoded protein is CASSPRGLAGYNEQFF.

In the case of this clonotype: One junction end disagrees with the germline gene, perhaps due to a read error. The chain couples TRBV4-2 to TRBJ2-5; maybe TRBD2 (6 bases). Per the germline V gene, CDR1 is LGHNA and CDR2 is YNFKEQ. The CDR3 totals 15 residues. CDR3 in amino acids: CVSSQPGRGFETQYF. The CDR3 DNA reads as TGTGTCAGCAGCCAACCGGGACGGGGGTTTGAGACCCAGTACTTC.

The chain has TRBV2 and TRBJ1-2, with TRBD1 as a possible D gene (5 bases). Germline loops: CDR1 SNHLY, CDR2 FYNNEI. The V end was cut by 8 bases, the J end by 5 bases, with 15 bases between. The CDR3 spans 13 residues. CDR3 region: CASHDSLEYGYTF. CDR3 bases: TGTGCCAGCCATGACAGTCTAGAGTATGGCTACACCTTC.

This clonotype showed up just a few times. The V and J genes are TRBV28 and TRBJ2-3; D assignment may be TRBD1 or TRBD2 (5 bases each). CDR1 is MDHEN and CDR2 is SYDVKM in the germline V gene. The length of the CDR3 is 15 residues. Between the trimmed V and J ends, which lost 7 bases and 1 base, there was a span of 15 bases. The DNA for the CDR3 is TGTGCCAGCAAATCCGGGGCCTCAGGCACAGATACGCAGTATTTT. It specifies CASKSGASGTDTQYF.